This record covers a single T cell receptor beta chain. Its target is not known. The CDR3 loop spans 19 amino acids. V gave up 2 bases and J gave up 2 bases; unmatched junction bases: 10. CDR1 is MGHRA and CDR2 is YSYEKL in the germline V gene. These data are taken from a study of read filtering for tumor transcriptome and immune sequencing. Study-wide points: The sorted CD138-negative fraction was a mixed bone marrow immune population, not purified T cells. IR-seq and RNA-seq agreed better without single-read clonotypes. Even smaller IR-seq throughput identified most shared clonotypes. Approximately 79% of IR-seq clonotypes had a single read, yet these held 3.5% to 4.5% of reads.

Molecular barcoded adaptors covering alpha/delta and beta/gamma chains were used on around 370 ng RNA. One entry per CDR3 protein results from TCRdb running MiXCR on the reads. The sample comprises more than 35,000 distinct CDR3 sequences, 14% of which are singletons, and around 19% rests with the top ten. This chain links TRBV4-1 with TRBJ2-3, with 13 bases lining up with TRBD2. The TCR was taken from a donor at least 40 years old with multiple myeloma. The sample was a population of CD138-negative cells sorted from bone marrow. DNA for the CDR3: TGCGCCAGCAGCCAAACCGGGACTAGCGGGATCTTGATCACAGATACGCAGTATTTT. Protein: CASSQTGTSGILITDTQYF.